This T cell receptor (beta chain) was documented in a study of cytomegalovirus exposure and HLA in healthy donors (dated by TCRdb to the late 2010s). About the study as a whole: An earlier analysis of some 620 of the donors reported 276 Gb of sequence data and 95 million to 130 million unique TCR beta sequences obtained from approximately 180 million T cells. An early release that covered several hundred HLA-typed donors contained 300 to 350 gigabases of sequencing data and some 87 million unique TCR sequences. Of the roughly 400 genotyped donors, roughly 76% were placed in the genetic ancestry cluster associated with self-reported Caucasian donors. The study aimed to test whether signatures of past pathogen exposure could be identified by cataloging public T cell receptors. The study profiled the T cell repertoires of about 640 subjects by immunosequencing and related them to cytomegalovirus serostatus. Besides the first cohort of more than 650 subjects, a separate validation cohort made up of about 120 different subjects was used. To predict cytomegalovirus infection status, the study combined high-throughput TCR immunosequencing, statistical association of individual TCRs with disease status, and machine learning. A later analysis re-analyzed previously published TCR beta repertoires from 666 donors and added high-resolution HLA genotyping to study TCR occurrence patterns. Rather than using new phenotypic data, the later analysis identified candidate immune exposures from TCR beta sequences and from how often those sequences occurred across donors. An earlier analysis of 587 of the donors used high-throughput TCR beta sequencing to judge whether each TCR beta V gene segment behaved as functional or pseudogenic. Donor age, sex, ethnicity and CMV serostatus were collected together with the repertoire data. A later genetic analysis used genome-wide SNP genotypes for about 65% of the roughly 670 donors, treating that subset as a discovery cohort. Every repertoire in the discovery cohort had been generated on one and the same sequencing platform. HLA typing included class I and class II loci at four-digit resolution. Typing coverage differed by locus: A, B, C, DRB1 and DQB1 were typed in roughly 620-640 donors, DQA1 in roughly 500, DPA1 in some 570, and DPB1 in around 440. About five DR-DQ haplotypes were handled as single units for association and clustering, since linkage in the cohort was strong. Among about 360 genotyped donors of the cohort, an average of 235,054 unique TCR beta nucleotide sequences were sequenced per donor, roughly 18% of them non-productive.

The cohort was made up of around 720 healthy bone marrow donors. At the time of sampling, all cohort members were nominally healthy, though unrecorded immune exposures were likely present. The donor tested CMV seronegative and was one of the 352 seronegative cohort members. Each donor provided a peripheral blood sample, and peripheral blood mononuclear cells were used for TCR beta sequencing. Genomic DNA extraction from the blood cell samples was performed with the Qiagen DNeasy Blood Extraction Kit. As regards this clone: Its antigen remains undetermined. Base-call qualities are not available, and no considerably larger clone is one nucleotide away.

Trimming takes 2 bases from V and 7 bases from J, and the germline ends sit 20 bases apart. Based on the germline V gene (reference sequence), the CDR1 and CDR2 sequences are GTSNPN and SVGIG. The CDR3 spans 15 residues, from the cysteine through the phenylalanine. CDR3 DNA only is kept here, 45 bases in frame from base 1. The paper's findings and limits, for the study overall: A later analysis reported that several top co-occurrence clusters appeared linked to parvovirus B19, influenza, CMV and Epstein-Barr virus. Compared with equally common non-associated chains, HLA-associated TCR beta chains in a later analysis were more clonally expanded and had lower generation probabilities. Broadly in line with IMGT annotations, most TCR beta V segments showed up in productive rearrangements about 90% or about 30% of the time in an earlier analysis of 450 to 600 of the donors. The study listed 150 to 200 TCR beta chains as associated with cytomegalovirus. According to a later analysis, TCR association rates differed among HLA loci, with DRB1 alleles showing the most associated TCRs and HLA-C alleles showing the fewest. Presence/absence analyses assumed roughly uniform sequencing depth across donors, an assumption that may not hold. Roughly 17 rarely observed V segments, including chromosome 9 orphons, were excluded from the earlier analysis of almost 600 of the donors because counts were too low. The authors suggested that the approach could potentially be generalized to other disease states and immunological phenotypes. In a later genetic analysis, a missense DCLRE1C variant was associated with V-gene and J-gene trimming of TCR beta chains, and the association was replicated in an independent cohort. Most CMV-associated TCR beta chains appeared to be HLA-restricted in a later analysis, and the HLA associations seemed to be driven largely by CMV exposure. In this cohort, only TCR beta chains were sequenced, and detectable features were limited by the absence of alpha or paired-chain data. In both the original and validation cohorts, the classifier was reported to diagnose cytomegalovirus status with high specificity and sensitivity. The only immune exposure information available for the cohort was CMV serostatus. In vitro tests confirmed that a few of the cytomegalovirus-associated TCR beta chains recognize cytomegalovirus antigens. Across donors, most TCR sequences were observed very rarely, whereas some public TCRs were present in many individuals. Because some donors lacked HLA typing at each locus, the association tests relied only on the typed subset. The 87-base-pair reads could not distinguish some IMGT-functional V segments, including TRBV6-2 and TRBV6-3, so those segments were excluded. According to a later genetic analysis, donors in an Asian-associated ancestry cluster had fewer N-insertions in productive TCRs than the approximately 710-donor mean. Correlated functional status among segregating V segments might be attributable to linkage disequilibrium, but an unknown experimental factor could not be ruled out. When HLA alleles, especially DR and DQ, strongly co-occurred, TCR associations were difficult to assign to individual alleles. A later analysis associated about 17,000 TCR beta sequences with specific HLA alleles at a false discovery rate of 0.05. A further reported finding was that TCR beta sequences accurately predicted the HLA-A and HLA-B alleles for most subjects in the first cohort. A cluster of highly shared sequence variants was judged likely to represent a technical artifact of the sequencing pipeline.

Library preparation was by the immunoSEQ multiplex PCR assay. A mixture of 60 forward primers for TCR Vbeta segments and 13 reverse primers for TCR Jbeta segments was used in the multiplex PCR. The CDR3 region of rearranged TCR beta genes was amplified from genomic DNA by a multiplex PCR assay. On the Illumina HiSeq System, the amplified TCR beta libraries were sequenced as 87-base-pair reads. From the authors' description of their analysis: A later analysis counted 75 million to 100 million unique TCR beta chains across the 650 to 800 repertoires, and around 12 million of these chains were shared by at least two donors. To remove PCR and sequencing errors, raw reads were error-corrected and collapsed into unique sequences using a nearest-neighbor algorithm that merged closely related sequences. To assign V, D and J gene segments, CDR3 sequences were aligned to IMGT reference sequences. Each retained sequence needed at least a six-nucleotide match to both a V gene segment and a J gene segment. A rearrangement counted as productive if the CDR3 had no stop codons and remained in frame with V and J, and every other rearrangement counted as non-productive. Following IMGT convention, CDR3 was defined as the stretch from the second conserved V-encoded cysteine to the conserved J-encoded phenylalanine. Sequences without an unambiguous match to a single V gene segment were excluded from the earlier analysis of over 500 of the donors. In an earlier analysis of more than 500 of the donors, a V segment was called functional when productive rearrangements were above 56.7%, and segregating when the standard deviation between donors exceeded 5%. A statistical classification framework was built for diagnosing cytomegalovirus status from the catalog of TCR beta chain sequences. In a later analysis, TCR nucleotide sequences were compared against IMGT/GENE-DB human TR gene sequences so that V and J genes could be assigned. In a later analysis, CDR3 sequences and most-parsimonious VDJ recombination scenarios were assigned using the TCRdist pipeline. In a later analysis, each TCR beta chain was defined by its CDR3 amino acid sequence together with its V-gene family, and reads lacking a unique V-gene family were excluded. A later analysis removed over 500 highly shared, low-generation-probability nucleotide sequences to deal with suspected cross-contamination and a sequencing artifact. A later analysis calculated a clonal expansion index for each public chain from normalized within-repertoire ranks of inferred template counts. In a later analysis, generation probabilities were computed using a VDJ recombination model fitted to out-of-frame rearrangements, and the results were checked against IGoR. In a later analysis, TCR-TCR, TCR-HLA and TCR-CMV co-occurrence was scored with hypergeometric tests, and a repertoire-size bias correction was applied to TCR pairs. To estimate false discovery rates, a later analysis permuted the HLA or CMV assignments 20 times. In a later analysis, co-occurring TCRs were grouped with DBSCAN, and TCRdist sequence similarity was added when clustering was performed within HLA-allele-positive subsets. Repertoires with fewer than 30,000 or more than 120,000 public chains, plus five repertoires with anomalous nucleotide sharing, were excluded from co-occurrence clustering. TCRdb stores this immuneACCESS table with in-frame sequences only. Part of the clones is absent; in the studies checked, under half of the shortfall reflects unresolved V genes, and no reason is known for the rest. From that table come the V and J calls and clone size; the DNA was used to work out D and trimming. The sample table holds some 170,000 clones, of which around four fifths were seen once. The top ten hold 1.3% of the sample.

Recombination connected TRBV30 to TRBJ1-2; the D region possibly corresponds to TRBD1 (5 bases align). This sequence was found in a woman in her 50s in good health and CMV-seronegative. The specimen was PBMCs. The bases read TGTGCCTGGAGTCTCAAGGGCGGGTCCGGGGGTGGCTACACCTTC. Translation gives CAWSLKGGSGGGYTF.